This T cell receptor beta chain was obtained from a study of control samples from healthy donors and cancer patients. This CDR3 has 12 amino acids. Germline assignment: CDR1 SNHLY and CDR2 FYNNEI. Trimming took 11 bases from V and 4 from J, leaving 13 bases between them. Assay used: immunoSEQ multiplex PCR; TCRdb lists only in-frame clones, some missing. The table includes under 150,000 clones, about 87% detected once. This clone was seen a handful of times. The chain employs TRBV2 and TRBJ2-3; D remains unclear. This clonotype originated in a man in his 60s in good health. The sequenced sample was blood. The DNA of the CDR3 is TGTGCCGCCCGCAGAAACCCAGATACGCAGTATTTT. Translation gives CAARRNPDTQYF. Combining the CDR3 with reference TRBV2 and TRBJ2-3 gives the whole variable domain EPEVTQTPSHQVTQMGQEVILRCVPISNHLYFYWYRQILGQKVEFLVSFYNNEISEKSEIFDDQFSVERPDGSNFTLKIRSTKLEDSAMYFCAARRNPDTQYFGPGTRLTVL.